A single sample is the source of the 7 T cell receptor beta chains below, sequenced in a study of radiotherapy plus CTLA-4 blockade in lung cancer. Some clones are missing from TCRdb's copy, which holds only in-frame ones; the method was immunoSEQ multiplex PCR. The sample comprises over 50,000 clones, more than 65% of which are singletons, and 2.5% to 4% rests with the top ten. Sequencing used peripheral blood, obtained from a patient treated with radiotherapy plus ipilimumab. The receptor set was obtained from a human donor with non-small cell lung cancer who had a partial response to radiotherapy plus ipilimumab.

The chain uses TRBV7-2 and TRBJ1-5; D uncertain. The V end lost 4 bases, the J end lost 6 bases, and 10 bases lay between the germline ends. There are 13 residues in the CDR3. Germline assignment: CDR1 SGHTA and CDR2 FQGNSA. The DNA of the CDR3 is TGTGCCAGCAGCTCCAAGATTAGTCAGCCCCAGCATTTT. This encodes CASSSKISQPQHF.

This chain links TRBV2 with TRBJ2-5; D is ambiguous. CDR1 is SNHLY, CDR2 FYNNEI, per germline. Between the trimmed V and J ends, which lost 7 bases and 0 bases, there was a span of 6 bases. CDR3 size: 12 residues. In DNA, the CDR3 is TGTGCCAGCACCTTTTACCAAGAGACCCAGTACTTC. Amino acid sequence: CASTFYQETQYF.

The rearrangement uses TRBV12-2 and TRBJ1-1; the table assigns TRBD1, which was not confirmed against the DNA. TRBV12-2 is a pseudogene. The CDR3 is 15 residues long. CDR3 region: CASRFVAQDVYEAFF. The CDR3 coding sequence is TGTGCAAGTCGCTTCGTAGCACAGGACGTATATGAAGCTTTCTTT.

The chain is built from TRBV6-6 and TRBJ2-3; TRBD1 agrees at 8 bases. From germline, CDR1 is MNHNY and CDR2 SVGAGI (reference sequence). The V segment lost 6 bases and the J segment 3 bases; nucleotides outside the gene matches: 11. CDR3 length: 16 residues. The CDR3 sequence is CASRSLGQGSTDTQYF. As DNA, the CDR3 is TGTGCCAGCAGATCCCTTGGACAGGGATCGACAGATACGCAGTATTTT.

The chain carries TRBV6-6 and TRBJ2-1; D gene unclear. Germline lookup yields CDR1 MNHNY and CDR2 SVGAGI (reference sequence). The CDR3 extends over 12 amino acids. Deletions cut 5 bases from V and 10 bases from J, with 12 bases between. The CDR3: CASSKFSDEQFF. DNA for the CDR3: TGTGCCAGCAGTAAGTTCAGCGACGAGCAGTTCTTC.

The V call is TRBV19, the J call TRBJ2-3, with a possible D match to TRBD2 (5 bases). The CDR3 contains 17 residues. The V and J ends lost 5 bases and 3 bases respectively, with 21 bases between them. Germline V CDR1 and CDR2: LNHDA, SQIVND (reference sequence). The CDR3: CASSVPPSGSETDTQYF. DNA of the CDR3: TGTGCCAGTAGTGTCCCCCCCTCTGGTAGCGAGACAGATACGCAGTATTTT.

V usage is TRBV5-4 and J usage is TRBJ2-2; 9 nucleotides agree with TRBD1. V shed 0 bases and J 7 bases; nucleotides not matched to a gene: 4. Germline CDR1 is SGHNT and CDR2 is YYREEE (reference sequence). The CDR3 has 15 residues. In DNA, the CDR3 is TGTGCCAGCAGCTTGGTACAGGGGGCCGGCGGGGAGCTGTTTTTT. It codes for CASSLVQGAGGELFF.